Shown below are 10 T cell receptor beta chains from a single sample sequenced in a study of graft-versus-host responses after intestinal transplantation. Clones were sequenced by immunoSEQ multiplex PCR, and TCRdb holds only the in-frame ones, with some missing. The data hold approximately 100,000 clones, with 93% observed a single time. No antigen has been identified for these receptors. The source material was unstimulated CD8+ T cells sorted from spleen or lymph node cells, sampled before intestinal transplant. Receptor source: a human donor who received an intestinal transplant.

CDR3 in DNA: TGCGCCAGCAGTGGGACTAGTAGCAATCAGCCCCAGCATTTT. Residues: CASSGTSSNQPQHF. This chain uses TRBV10-2 with TRBJ1-5; D remains ambiguous. This CDR3 has 14 amino acids. V was shortened by 4 bases and J by 0 bases, with 7 bases between the two germline ends. The germline V gene encodes CDR1 WSHSY and CDR2 SAAADI.

This clone was observed a single time. The gene calls are TRBV29-1 and TRBJ2-5, with 10 bases aligning to TRBD1. J lost 5 bases, V lost 6 bases, and 6 bases had no gene match. The length of the CDR3 is 13 residues. The germline V gene encodes CDR1 SQVTM and CDR2 ANQGSEA. The CDR3 here is CSVGGDRGETQYF. For the CDR3, the DNA is TGCAGCGTGGGGGGGGACAGGGGCGAGACCCAGTACTTC.

V gene TRBV2 combines with J gene TRBJ2-7, with 9 bases fitting TRBD1. This CDR3 is 15 amino acids long. Unmatched junction bases numbered 11, after V lost 6 bases and J lost 5 bases. From germline, CDR1 is SNHLY and CDR2 FYNNEI. In DNA, the CDR3 is TGTGCCAGCAGCGATTGGACAGGGGATATAGACGAGCAGTACTTC. It specifies CASSDWTGDIDEQYF.

V and J are TRBV9 and TRBJ2-2, with a possible D match to TRBD2 (5 bases). CDR3 length equals 14 residues. The ends were cut back, 3 bases at V and 4 bases at J, with 10 bases in the middle. Germline V CDR1 and CDR2: SGDLS, YYNGEE. CDR3 nucleotide sequence: TGTGCCAGCAGCGATCGGGGTACCACCGGGGAGCTGTTTTTT. Translated, it gives CASSDRGTTGELFF.

This clone occurred once. The chain recombines TRBV4-1 with TRBJ1-1; maybe TRBD1 (5 bases). CDR3 length: 15 amino acids. V shed 1 base and J shed 1 base, with 10 bases lying between them. The V gene's germline CDR1 is MGHRA and CDR2 YSYEKL. The CDR3 reads CASSQVHQGNTEAFF. DNA for the CDR3: TGCGCCAGCAGCCAAGTACATCAGGGGAACACTGAAGCTTTCTTT.

The V call is TRBV5-4, the J call TRBJ2-7; D is perhaps TRBD1 or TRBD2 (6 bases each). V shed 3 bases and J shed 2 bases, with 18 bases lying between them. Germline lookup yields CDR1 SGHNT and CDR2 YYREEE (reference sequence). CDR3 size: 16 residues. This CDR3 reads CASSSFGGGDTYEQYF. The DNA for the CDR3 is TGTGCCAGCAGCTCCTTCGGCGGAGGGGACACCTACGAGCAGTACTTC.

This clone was seen a handful of times. The chain carries TRBV5-3 and TRBJ1-4, with 12 bases matching TRBD1. TRBV5-3 qualifies as an ORF whose function is uncertain. The CDR3 runs 19 residues. V gave up 4 bases and J gave up 8 bases; unmatched junction bases: 18. CDR3 DNA sequence: TGTGCCAGAAGCCCGGGGACTTCCGGGACAGGGGGCGGGGAGGAAAAACTGTTTTTT. This encodes CARSPGTSGTGGGEEKLFF.

Remarks on this clone: One end of the junction fails to match germline, which may point to a read error. This chain connects TRBV7-6 to TRBJ2-7; 16 positions match TRBD2. CDR3 length: 16 amino acids. Germline V gene data show CDR1 as SGHVS and CDR2 as FNYEAQ. Here the CDR3 reads CANSLGLAGGPGEQYF. CDR3 sequence (DNA): TGTGCCAACAGCTTGGGACTAGCGGGGGGGCCGGGAGAGCAGTACTTC.

The chain employs TRBV11-2 and TRBJ1-4; a weak D match, TRBD1 (6 bases). V was clipped by 10 bases and J by 7 bases, with 16 bases between them. Per germline, CDR1 SGHAT and CDR2 FQNNGV. The length of the CDR3 is 13 residues. The CDR3 coding sequence is TGTGCCACCGGGGGGCACGGAGGTGAAAAACTGTTTTTT. Residues: CATGGHGGEKLFF.

The chain recombines TRBV9 with TRBJ1-4; D is ambiguous. Per germline, CDR1 SGDLS and CDR2 YYNGEE. This CDR3 has 13 residues. V lost 8 bases and J lost 8, with 16 bases in between. The CDR3 nucleotides are TGTGCCAGTGCCCGGGAAGTGGGGGAAAAACTGTTTTTT. Translation gives CASAREVGEKLFF.